The text below deals with one T cell receptor beta chain. The data stem from a study of blood T cell repertoires in COVID-19. Data came from immunoSEQ multiplex PCR; TCRdb stores just in-frame clones and leaves some out. The data show a few hundred thousand clones, 88% seen once. CDR3 length: 15 amino acids. V lost 4 bases and J lost 2, with 17 bases in between. CDR1 and CDR2 from the germline V gene are GTSNPN and SVGIG (reference sequence). The sequence came from a young woman who had recovered from COVID-19. The chain combines TRBV30 with TRBJ2-5; perhaps TRBD2 as D (6 bases). Specimen: PBMCs or T cells enriched from blood (not recorded which). CDR3 sequence: CAWMGGRTVQETQYF. CDR3 DNA: TGTGCCTGGATGGGAGGAAGGACGGTACAAGAGACCCAGTACTTC.